The entry below describes one TCR beta chain. Its antigen is not identified. This entry is derived from a study of T cells expressing NK-cell markers. Study as a whole: Seropositivity for HCMV was found in seven of the eight sequenced donors, with one seronegative.

Study results and caveats: HCMV specificity of the expanded NKG2C+ T cell clones stayed unclear.

TCR beta cDNA was made by 5'RACE template switching with UMIs. TCRdb re-called the 5' RACE reads; one entry per CDR3 protein, DNA not given. The sample has a few hundred thousand distinct CDR3 sequences; the top ten hold approximately 3.6%. The clonotype originates from a man between 18 and 29 years old in good health. What was sequenced was blood T cells: a sorted CD56 or NKG2C T cell subset, CD4+ or CD8+ T cells, or bulk PBMC T cells (not recorded which).

This CDR3 reads CAWSVRGRGEKLFF. The gene calls are TRBV30 and TRBJ1-4; TCRdb indicates TRBD1, and absent DNA this call remains unverified. CDR3 length: 14 amino acids. The V gene's germline CDR1 is GTSNPN and CDR2 SVGIG (reference sequence).